This T cell receptor beta chain was sequenced during a study of blood T cell repertoires in COVID-19. In the study overall: Nucleic acid was either cDNA or gDNA, and it came from T cells, B-cell-depleted T cells, or PBMCs.

In the authors' workflow: The assay estimated nucleated cells by amplifying reference gene primers. Sequenced by immunoSEQ multiplex PCR; TCRdb stores in-frame clones only, minus some. The DNA was the basis for D and trimming; V, J and clone size are from that table. The repertoire includes tens of thousands of clones, approximately 70% of them detected once, and about half sits in the top ten. Germline CDR1 is ENHRY and CDR2 is SYGVKD. The V and J ends lost 0 bases and 1 base respectively, with 6 bases between them. The CDR3 has 14 residues. This clone was counted a single time. Other DNA sequences from this sample encode an identical CDR3 as well. Individuals aged about 18 to 100 years were recruited from about two dozen US areas. Cohorts were determined from participant-reported clinical history.

The receptor comes from a woman in her fifties or sixties who had been exposed to COVID-19. Sequences were obtained from PBMCs or T cells enriched from blood (not recorded which). V gene TRBV10-3 combines with J gene TRBJ1-1, with D maybe TRBD1 (5 bases). The CDR3: CAISESTGNTEAFF. DNA of the CDR3: TGTGCCATCAGTGAGTCTACAGGGAACACTGAAGCTTTCTTT.